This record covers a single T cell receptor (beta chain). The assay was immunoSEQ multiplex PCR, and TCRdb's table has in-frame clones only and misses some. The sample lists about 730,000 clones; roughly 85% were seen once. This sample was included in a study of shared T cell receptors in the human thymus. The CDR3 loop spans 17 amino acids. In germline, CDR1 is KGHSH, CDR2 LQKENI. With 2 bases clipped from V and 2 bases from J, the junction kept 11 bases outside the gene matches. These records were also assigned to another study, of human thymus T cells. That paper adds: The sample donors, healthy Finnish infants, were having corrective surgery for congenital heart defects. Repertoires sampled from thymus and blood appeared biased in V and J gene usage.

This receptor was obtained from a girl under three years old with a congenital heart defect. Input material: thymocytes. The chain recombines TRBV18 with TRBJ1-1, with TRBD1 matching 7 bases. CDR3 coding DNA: TGTGCCAGCTCACCAGGCGACAGGGCAGTTTACAACACTGAAGCTTTCTTT. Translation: CASSPGDRAVYNTEAFF. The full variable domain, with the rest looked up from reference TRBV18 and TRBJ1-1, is NAGVMQNPRHLVRRRGQEARLRCSPMKGHSHVYWYRQLPEEGLKFMVYLQKENIIDESGMPKERFSAEFPKEGPSILRIQQVVRGDSAAYFCASSPGDRAVYNTEAFFGQGTRLTVV.